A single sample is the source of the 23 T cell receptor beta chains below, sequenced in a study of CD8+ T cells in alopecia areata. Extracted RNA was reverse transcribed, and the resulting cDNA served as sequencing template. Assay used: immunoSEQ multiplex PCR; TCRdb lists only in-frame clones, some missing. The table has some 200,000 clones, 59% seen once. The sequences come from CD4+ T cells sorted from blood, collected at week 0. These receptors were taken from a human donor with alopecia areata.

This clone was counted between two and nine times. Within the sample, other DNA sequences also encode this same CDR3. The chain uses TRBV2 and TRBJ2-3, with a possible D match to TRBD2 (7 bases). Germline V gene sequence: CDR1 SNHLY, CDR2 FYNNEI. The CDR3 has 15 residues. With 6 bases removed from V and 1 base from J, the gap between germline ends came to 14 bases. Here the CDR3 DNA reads TGTGCCAGCAGCGCCCAAGGGGGGGGCACAGATACGCAGTATTTT. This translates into CASSAQGGGTDTQYF.

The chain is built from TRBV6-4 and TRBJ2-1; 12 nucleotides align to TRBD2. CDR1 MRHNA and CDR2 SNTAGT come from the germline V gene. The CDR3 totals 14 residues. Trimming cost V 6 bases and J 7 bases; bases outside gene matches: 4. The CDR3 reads CASSTSGGTNEQFF. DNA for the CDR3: TGTGCCAGCAGCACTAGCGGGGGGACGAATGAGCAGTTCTTC.

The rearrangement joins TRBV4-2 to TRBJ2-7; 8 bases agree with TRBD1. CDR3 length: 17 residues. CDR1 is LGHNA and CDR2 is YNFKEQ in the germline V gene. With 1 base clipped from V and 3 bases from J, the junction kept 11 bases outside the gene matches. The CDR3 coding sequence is TGTGCCAGCAGCCAAGCGGGACAGGCCGAGGGGGTCTACGAGCAGTACTTC. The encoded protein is CASSQAGQAEGVYEQYF.

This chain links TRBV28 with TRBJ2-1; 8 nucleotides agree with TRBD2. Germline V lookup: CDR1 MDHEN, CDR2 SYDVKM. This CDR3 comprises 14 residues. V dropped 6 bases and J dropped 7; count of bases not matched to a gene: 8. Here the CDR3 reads CASRQSGGRNEQFF. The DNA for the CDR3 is TGTGCCAGCAGACAGAGCGGGGGACGGAATGAGCAGTTCTTC.

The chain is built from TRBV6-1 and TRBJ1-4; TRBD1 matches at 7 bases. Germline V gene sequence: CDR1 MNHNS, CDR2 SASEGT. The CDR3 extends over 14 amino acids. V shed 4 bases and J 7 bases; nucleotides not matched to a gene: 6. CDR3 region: CASSGAGGREKLFF. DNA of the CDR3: TGTGCCAGCAGTGGGGCAGGGGGTCGTGAAAAACTGTTTTTT.

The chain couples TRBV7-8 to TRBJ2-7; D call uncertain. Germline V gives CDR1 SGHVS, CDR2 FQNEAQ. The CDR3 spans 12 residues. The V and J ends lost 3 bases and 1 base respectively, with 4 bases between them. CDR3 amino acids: CASSFRSYEQYF. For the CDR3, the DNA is TGTGCCAGCAGCTTCAGATCCTACGAGCAGTACTTC.

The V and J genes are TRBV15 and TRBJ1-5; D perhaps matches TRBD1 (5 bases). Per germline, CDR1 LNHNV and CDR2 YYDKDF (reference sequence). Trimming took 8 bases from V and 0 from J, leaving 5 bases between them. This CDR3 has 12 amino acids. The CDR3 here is CATGGSNQPQHF. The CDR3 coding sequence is TGTGCCACCGGGGGTAGCAATCAGCCCCAGCATTTT.

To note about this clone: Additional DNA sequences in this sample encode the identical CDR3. The CDR3 DNA sequence: TGTGCCTGGAGTGTACTAGCGGGGGGAGAGACCCAGTACTTC. It specifies CAWSVLAGGETQYF. The chain combines TRBV30 with TRBJ2-5; 12 bases fit TRBD2. The germline gives CDR1 GTSNPN, CDR2 SVGIG (reference sequence). With 0 bases clipped from V and 4 bases from J, the junction kept 0 bases outside the gene matches. CDR3 size: 14 residues.

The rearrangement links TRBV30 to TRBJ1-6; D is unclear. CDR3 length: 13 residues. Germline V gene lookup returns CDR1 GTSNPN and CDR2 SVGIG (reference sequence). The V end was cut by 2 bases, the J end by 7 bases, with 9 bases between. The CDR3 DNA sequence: TGTGCCTGGAGTCCCTTGGGGAATTCACCCCTCCACTTT. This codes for CAWSPLGNSPLHF. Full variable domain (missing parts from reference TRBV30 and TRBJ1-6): SQTIHQWPATLVQPVGSPLSLECTVEGTSNPNLYWYRQAAGRGLQLLFYSVGIGQISSEVPQNLSASRPQDRQFILSSKKLLLSDSGFYLCAWSPLGNSPLHFGNGTRLTVT.

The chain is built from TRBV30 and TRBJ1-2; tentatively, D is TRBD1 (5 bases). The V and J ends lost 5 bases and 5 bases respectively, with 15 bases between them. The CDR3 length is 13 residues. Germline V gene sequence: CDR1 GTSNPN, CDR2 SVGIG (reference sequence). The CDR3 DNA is TGTGCCTGGCGCTCCGGGACGGGGTATGGCTACACCTTC. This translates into CAWRSGTGYGYTF. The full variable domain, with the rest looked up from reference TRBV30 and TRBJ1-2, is SQTIHQWPATLVQPVGSPLSLECTVEGTSNPNLYWYRQAAGRGLQLLFYSVGIGQISSEVPQNLSASRPQDRQFILSSKKLLLSDSGFYLCAWRSGTGYGYTFGSGTRLTVV.

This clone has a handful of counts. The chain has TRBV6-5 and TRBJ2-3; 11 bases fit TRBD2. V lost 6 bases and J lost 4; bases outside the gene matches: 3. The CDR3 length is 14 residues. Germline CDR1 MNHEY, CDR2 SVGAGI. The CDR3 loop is CASSRSGGADTQYF. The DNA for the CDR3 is TGTGCCAGCAGCCGTAGCGGGGGGGCAGATACGCAGTATTTT.

The CDR3 spells CASSRPSGELYEQYF. CDR3 DNA: TGTGCCAGCAGCCGGCCTAGCGGAGAACTCTACGAGCAGTACTTC. This sequence joins TRBV4-2 and TRBJ2-7, with 7 bases identical to TRBD2. Looked up from germline, CDR1 is LGHNA and CDR2 is YNFKEQ. This CDR3 has 15 residues. J gave up 3 bases and V 4 bases, and 9 bases lay outside the gene matches.

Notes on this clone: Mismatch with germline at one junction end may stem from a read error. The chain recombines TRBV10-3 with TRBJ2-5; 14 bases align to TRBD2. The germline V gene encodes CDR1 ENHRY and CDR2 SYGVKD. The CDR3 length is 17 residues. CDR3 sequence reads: CATSGGLAGAKEATQYF. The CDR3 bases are TGTGCCACCAGTGGGGGACTAGCGGGGGCCAAAGAGGCGACCCAGTACTTC.

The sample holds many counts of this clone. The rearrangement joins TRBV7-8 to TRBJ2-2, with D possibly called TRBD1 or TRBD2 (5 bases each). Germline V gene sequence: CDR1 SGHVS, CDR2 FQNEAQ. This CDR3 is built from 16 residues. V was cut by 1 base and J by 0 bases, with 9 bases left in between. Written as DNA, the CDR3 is TGTGCCAGCAGCTTAGTGGGACCACCGAACACCGGGGAGCTGTTTTTT. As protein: CASSLVGPPNTGELFF.

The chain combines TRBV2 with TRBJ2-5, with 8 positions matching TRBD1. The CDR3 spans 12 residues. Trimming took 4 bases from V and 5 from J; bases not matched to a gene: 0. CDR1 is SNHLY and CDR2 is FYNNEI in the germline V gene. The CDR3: CASSGQGETQYF. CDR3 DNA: TGTGCCAGCAGTGGACAGGGGGAGACCCAGTACTTC.

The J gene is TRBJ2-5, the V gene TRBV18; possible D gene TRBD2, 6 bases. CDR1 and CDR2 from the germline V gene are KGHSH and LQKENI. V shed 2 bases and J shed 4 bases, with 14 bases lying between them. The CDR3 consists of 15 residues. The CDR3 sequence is CASSPKSGLRETQYF. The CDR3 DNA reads TGTGCCAGCTCACCAAAAAGCGGGCTGCGAGAGACCCAGTACTTC.

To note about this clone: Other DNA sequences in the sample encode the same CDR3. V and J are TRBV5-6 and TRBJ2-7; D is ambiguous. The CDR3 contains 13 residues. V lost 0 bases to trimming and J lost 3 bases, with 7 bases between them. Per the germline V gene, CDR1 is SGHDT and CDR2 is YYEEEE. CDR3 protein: CASSLVDSYEQYF. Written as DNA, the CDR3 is TGTGCCAGCAGCTTGGTGGATAGCTACGAGCAGTACTTC.

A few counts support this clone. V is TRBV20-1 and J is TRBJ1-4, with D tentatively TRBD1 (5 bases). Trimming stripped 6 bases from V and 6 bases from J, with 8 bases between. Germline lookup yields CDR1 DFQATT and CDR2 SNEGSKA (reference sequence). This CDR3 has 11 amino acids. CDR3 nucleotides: TGCAGTGCCTGGGACTATGAAAAACTGTTTTTT. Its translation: CSAWDYEKLFF.

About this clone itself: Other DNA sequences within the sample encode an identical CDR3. CDR3 protein: CSVEEVPRLSTDTQYF. The CDR3 DNA reads TGCAGCGTTGAAGAGGTTCCCAGGTTGTCCACAGATACGCAGTATTTT. The chain employs TRBV29-1 and TRBJ2-3; D is unclear. Trimming removed 0 bases at V and 2 bases at J, with 15 bases between. This CDR3 spans 16 amino acids. CDR1 and CDR2 (germline): SQVTM, ANQGSEA.

The CDR3 sequence: CASSFRETQYF. The DNA of the CDR3 is TGTGCCAGCAGTTTTAGGGAGACCCAGTACTTC. The J gene is TRBJ2-5, the V gene TRBV28; unclear D gene. The V end lost 3 bases, the J end lost 5 bases, and 4 bases lay between the germline ends. The CDR3 consists of 11 residues. CDR1 MDHEN and CDR2 SYDVKM come from the germline V gene.

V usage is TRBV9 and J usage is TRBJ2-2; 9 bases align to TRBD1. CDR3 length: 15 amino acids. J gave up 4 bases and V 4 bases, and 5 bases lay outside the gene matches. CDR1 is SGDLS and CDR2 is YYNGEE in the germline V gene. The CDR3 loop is CASSQGTGTTGELFF. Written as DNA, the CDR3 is TGTGCCAGCAGCCAGGGGACAGGGACCACCGGGGAGCTGTTTTTT.

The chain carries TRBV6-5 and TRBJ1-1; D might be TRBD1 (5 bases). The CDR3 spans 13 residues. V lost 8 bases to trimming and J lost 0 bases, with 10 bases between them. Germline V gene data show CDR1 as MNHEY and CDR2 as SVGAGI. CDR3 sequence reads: CASGWGMNTEAFF. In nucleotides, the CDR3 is TGTGCCAGCGGGTGGGGCATGAACACTGAAGCTTTCTTT.

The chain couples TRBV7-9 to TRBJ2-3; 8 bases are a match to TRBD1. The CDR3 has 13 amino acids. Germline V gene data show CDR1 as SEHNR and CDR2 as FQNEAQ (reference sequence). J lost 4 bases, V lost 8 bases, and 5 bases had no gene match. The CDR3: CASCPQGADTQYF. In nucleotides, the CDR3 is TGTGCCAGCTGCCCACAGGGGGCAGATACGCAGTATTTT.